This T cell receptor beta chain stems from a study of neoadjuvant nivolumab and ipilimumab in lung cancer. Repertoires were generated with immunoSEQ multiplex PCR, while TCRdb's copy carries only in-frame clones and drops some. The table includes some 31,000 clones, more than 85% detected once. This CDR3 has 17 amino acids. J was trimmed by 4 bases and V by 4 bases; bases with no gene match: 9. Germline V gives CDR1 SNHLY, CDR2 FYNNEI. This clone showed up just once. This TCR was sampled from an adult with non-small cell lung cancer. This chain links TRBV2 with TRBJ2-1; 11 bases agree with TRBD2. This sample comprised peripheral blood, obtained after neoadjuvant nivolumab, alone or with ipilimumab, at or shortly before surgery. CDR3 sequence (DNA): TGTGCCAGCAGTGCGTTTAGGGGACTAGCGGTTTACAATGAGCAGTTCTTC. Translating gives CASSAFRGLAVYNEQFF.